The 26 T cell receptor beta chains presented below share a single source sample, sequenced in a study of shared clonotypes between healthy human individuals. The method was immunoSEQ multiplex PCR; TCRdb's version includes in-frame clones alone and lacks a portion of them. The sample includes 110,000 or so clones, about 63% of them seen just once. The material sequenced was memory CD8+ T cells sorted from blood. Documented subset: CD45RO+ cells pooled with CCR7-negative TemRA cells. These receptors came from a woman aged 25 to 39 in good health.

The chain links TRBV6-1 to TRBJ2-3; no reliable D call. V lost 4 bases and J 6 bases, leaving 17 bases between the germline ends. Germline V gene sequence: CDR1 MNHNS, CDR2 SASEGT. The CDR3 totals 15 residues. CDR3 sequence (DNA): TGTGCCAGCAGTGCCGAGACGGGCAGCGTGGATACGCAGTATTTT. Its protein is CASSAETGSVDTQYF.

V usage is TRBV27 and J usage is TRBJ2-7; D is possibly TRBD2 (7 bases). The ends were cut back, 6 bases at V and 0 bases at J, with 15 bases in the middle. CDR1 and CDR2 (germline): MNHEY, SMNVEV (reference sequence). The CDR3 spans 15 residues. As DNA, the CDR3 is TGTGCCAGCAGGATAGGGGCGGGGGCCTCCTACGAGCAGTACTTC. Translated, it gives CASRIGAGASYEQYF.

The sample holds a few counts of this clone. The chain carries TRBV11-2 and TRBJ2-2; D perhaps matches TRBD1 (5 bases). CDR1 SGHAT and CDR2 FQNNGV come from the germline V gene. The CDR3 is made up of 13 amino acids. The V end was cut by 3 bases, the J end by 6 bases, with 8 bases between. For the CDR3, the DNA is TGTGCCAGCAGCTTCAGGGATCCCGGGGAGCTGTTTTTT. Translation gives CASSFRDPGELFF.

CDR3 in DNA: TGTGCCAGTAGTACCTCCATGCGGACTGGAAACACCATATATTTT. Protein: CASSTSMRTGNTIYF. The chain uses TRBV19 and TRBJ1-3, with D uncertain. The V end was cut by 4 bases, the J end by 2 bases, with 12 bases between. The CDR3 is made up of 15 amino acids. CDR1 is LNHDA and CDR2 is SQIVND in the germline V gene (reference sequence).

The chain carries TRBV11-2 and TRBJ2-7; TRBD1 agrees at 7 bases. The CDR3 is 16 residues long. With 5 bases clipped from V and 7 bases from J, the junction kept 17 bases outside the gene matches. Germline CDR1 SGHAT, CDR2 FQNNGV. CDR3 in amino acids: CASSILRQGAGWEQYF. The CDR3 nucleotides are TGTGCCAGCAGCATACTTCGACAGGGCGCAGGCTGGGAGCAGTACTTC. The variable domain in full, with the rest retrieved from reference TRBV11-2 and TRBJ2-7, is EAGVAQSPRYKIIEKRQSVAFWCNPISGHATLYWYQQILGQGPKLLIQFQNNGVVDDSQLPKDRFSAERLKGVDSTLKIQPAKLEDSAVYLCASSILRQGAGWEQYFGPGTRLTVT.

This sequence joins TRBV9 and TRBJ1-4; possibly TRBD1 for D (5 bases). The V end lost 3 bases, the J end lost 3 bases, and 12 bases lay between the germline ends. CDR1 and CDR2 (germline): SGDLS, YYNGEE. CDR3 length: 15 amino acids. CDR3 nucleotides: TGTGCCAGCAGCGGAGGGACGACGTCTAATGAAAAACTGTTTTTT. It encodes CASSGGTTSNEKLFF.

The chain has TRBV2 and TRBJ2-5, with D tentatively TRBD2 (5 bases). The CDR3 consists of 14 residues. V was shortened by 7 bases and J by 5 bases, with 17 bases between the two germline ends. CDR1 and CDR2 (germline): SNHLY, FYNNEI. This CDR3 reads CASTIMVRGETQYF. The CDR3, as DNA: TGTGCCAGCACTATCATGGTCCGCGGGGAGACCCAGTACTTC.

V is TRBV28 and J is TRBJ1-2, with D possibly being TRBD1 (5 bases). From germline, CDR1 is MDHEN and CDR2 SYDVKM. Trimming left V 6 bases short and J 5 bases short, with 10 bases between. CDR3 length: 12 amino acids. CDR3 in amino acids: CASSGTGYGYTF. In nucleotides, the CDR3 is TGTGCCAGCAGCGGAACAGGTTATGGCTACACCTTC.

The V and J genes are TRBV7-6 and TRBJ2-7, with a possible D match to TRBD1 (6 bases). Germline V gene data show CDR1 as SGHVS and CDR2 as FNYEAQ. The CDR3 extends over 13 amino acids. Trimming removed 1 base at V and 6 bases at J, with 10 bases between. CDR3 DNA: TGTGCCAGCAGCTTAGGTACAGGGACCGAGCAGTACTTC. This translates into CASSLGTGTEQYF.

DNA for the CDR3: TGTGCCAGCAGCTTGGAGTTCGGACAGGGGGCCTCCTACAATGAGCAGTTCTTC. Translated, it gives CASSLEFGQGASYNEQFF. The rearrangement joins TRBV11-2 to TRBJ2-1, with 11 bases lining up with TRBD1. Germline V gene lookup returns CDR1 SGHAT and CDR2 FQNNGV. This CDR3 region has 18 residues. Trimming took 3 bases from V and 0 from J; bases not matched to a gene: 7.

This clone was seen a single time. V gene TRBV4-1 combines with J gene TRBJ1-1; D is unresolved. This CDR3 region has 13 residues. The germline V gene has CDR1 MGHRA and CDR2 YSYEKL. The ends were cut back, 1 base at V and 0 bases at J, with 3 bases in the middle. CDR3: CASSQVVNTEAFF. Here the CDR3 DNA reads TGCGCCAGCAGCCAAGTTGTGAACACTGAAGCTTTCTTT.

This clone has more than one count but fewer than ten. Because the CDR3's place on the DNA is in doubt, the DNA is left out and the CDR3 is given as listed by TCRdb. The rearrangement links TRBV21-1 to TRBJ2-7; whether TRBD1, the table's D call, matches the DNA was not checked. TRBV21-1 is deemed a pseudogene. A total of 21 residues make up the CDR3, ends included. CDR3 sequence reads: CASSKVAPGSGYRDRGAEQYF.

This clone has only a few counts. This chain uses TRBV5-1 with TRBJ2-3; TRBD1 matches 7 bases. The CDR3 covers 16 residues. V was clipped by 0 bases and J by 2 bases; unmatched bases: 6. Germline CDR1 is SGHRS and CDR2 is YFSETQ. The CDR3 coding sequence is TGCGCCAGCAGCTTGGTTCAGGGGGTCTCCACAGATACGCAGTATTTT. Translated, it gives CASSLVQGVSTDTQYF.

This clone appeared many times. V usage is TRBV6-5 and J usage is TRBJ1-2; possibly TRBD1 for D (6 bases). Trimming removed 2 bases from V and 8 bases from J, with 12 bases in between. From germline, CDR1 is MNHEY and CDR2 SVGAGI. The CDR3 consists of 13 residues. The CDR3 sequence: CASSYGTPWGYTF. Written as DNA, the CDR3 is TGTGCCAGCAGTTACGGGACACCGTGGGGCTACACCTTC.

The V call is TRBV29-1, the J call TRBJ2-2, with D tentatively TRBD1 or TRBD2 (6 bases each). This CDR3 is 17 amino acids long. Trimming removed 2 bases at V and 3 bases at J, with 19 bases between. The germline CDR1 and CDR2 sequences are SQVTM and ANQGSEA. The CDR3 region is CSVERRSRGEHTGELFF. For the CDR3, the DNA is TGCAGCGTTGAAAGGAGGTCTAGGGGGGAGCACACCGGGGAGCTGTTTTTT.

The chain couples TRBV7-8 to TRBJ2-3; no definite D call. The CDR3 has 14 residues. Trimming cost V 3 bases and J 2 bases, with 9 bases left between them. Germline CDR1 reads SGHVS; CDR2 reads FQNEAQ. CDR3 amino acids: CASSFAENTDTQYF. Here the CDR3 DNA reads TGTGCCAGCAGCTTTGCGGAGAACACAGATACGCAGTATTTT. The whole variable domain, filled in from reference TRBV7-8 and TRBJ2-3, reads GAGVSQSPRYKVAKRGQDVALRCDPISGHVSLFWYQQALGQGPEFLTYFQNEAQLDKSGLPSDRFFAERPEGSVSTLKIQRTQQEDSAVYLCASSFAENTDTQYFGPGTRLTVL.

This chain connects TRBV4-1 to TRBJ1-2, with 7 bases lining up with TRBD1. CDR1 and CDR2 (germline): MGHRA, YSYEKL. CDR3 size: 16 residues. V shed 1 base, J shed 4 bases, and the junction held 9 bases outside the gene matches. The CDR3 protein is CASSQGNRGLGYGYTF. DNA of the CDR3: TGCGCCAGCAGCCAAGGGAACAGGGGTTTGGGCTATGGCTACACCTTC.

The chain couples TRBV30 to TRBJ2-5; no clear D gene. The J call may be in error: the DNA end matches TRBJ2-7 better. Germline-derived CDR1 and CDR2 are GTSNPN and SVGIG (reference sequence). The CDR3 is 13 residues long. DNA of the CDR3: TGTGCCTGGAGTGTATCGGCCACCTACGAGCAGTACTTC. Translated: CAWSVSATYEQYF.

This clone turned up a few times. CDR3 DNA sequence: TGTGCCAGCAGCTTTCGGACTAGCGGCCCCACCGGGGAGCTGTTTTTT. This translates into CASSFRTSGPTGELFF. The chain is built from TRBV7-8 and TRBJ2-2, with 10 positions matching TRBD2. CDR3 size: 16 residues. Trimming removed 3 bases from V and 4 bases from J; junction bases left unmatched: 5. Germline V gives CDR1 SGHVS, CDR2 FQNEAQ.

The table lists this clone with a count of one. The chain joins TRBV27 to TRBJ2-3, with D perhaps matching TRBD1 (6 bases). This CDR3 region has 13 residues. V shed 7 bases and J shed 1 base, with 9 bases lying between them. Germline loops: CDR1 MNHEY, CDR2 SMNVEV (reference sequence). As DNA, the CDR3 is TGTGCCAGCAAGGCAGGGGGCACAGATACGCAGTATTTT. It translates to CASKAGGTDTQYF.

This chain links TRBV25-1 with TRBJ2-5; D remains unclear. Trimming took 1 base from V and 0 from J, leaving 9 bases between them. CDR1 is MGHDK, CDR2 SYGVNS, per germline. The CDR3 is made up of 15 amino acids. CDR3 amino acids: CASSESTSHQETQYF. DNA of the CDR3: TGTGCCAGCAGTGAATCGACCAGCCACCAAGAGACCCAGTACTTC.

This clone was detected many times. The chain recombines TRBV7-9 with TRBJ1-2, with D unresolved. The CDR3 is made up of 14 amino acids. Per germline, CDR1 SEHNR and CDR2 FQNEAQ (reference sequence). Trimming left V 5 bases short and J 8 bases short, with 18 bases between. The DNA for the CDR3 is TGTGCCAGCAGCGAAATCCTCCGACCGCTCGGCTACACCTTC. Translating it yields CASSEILRPLGYTF.

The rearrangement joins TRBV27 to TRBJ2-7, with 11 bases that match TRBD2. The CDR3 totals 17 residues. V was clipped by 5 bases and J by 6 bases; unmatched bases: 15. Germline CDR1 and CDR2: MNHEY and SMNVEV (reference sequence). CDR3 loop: CASSRLAGISSPSEQYF. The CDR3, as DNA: TGTGCCAGCAGTCGACTAGCGGGAATCTCCTCCCCTTCCGAGCAGTACTTC.

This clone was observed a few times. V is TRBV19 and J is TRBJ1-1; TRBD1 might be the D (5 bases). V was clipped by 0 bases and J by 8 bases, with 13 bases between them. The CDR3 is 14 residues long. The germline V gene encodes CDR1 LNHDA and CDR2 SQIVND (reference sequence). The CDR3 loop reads CASSIEIGGGEAFF. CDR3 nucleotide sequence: TGTGCCAGTAGTATAGAAATCGGCGGGGGGGAAGCTTTCTTT.

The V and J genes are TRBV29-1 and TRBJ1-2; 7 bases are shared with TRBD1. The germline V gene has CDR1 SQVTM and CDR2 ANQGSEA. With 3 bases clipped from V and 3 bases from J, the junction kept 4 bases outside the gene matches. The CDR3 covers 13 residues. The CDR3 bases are TGCAGCGTTGAGACCGGGACAGACTATGGCTACACCTTC. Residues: CSVETGTDYGYTF.

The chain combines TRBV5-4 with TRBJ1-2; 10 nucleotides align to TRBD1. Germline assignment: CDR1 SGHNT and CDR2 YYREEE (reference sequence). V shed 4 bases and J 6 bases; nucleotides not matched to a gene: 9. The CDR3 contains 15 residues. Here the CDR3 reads CASSGDRGLRDGYTF. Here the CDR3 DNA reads TGTGCCAGCAGCGGCGACAGGGGGCTACGGGATGGCTACACCTTC. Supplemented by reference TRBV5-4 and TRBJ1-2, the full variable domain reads ETGVTQSPTHLIKTRGQQVTLRCSSQSGHNTVSWYQQALGQGPQFIFQYYREEENGRGNFPPRFSGLQFPNYSSELNVNALELDDSALYLCASSGDRGLRDGYTFGSGTRLTVV.